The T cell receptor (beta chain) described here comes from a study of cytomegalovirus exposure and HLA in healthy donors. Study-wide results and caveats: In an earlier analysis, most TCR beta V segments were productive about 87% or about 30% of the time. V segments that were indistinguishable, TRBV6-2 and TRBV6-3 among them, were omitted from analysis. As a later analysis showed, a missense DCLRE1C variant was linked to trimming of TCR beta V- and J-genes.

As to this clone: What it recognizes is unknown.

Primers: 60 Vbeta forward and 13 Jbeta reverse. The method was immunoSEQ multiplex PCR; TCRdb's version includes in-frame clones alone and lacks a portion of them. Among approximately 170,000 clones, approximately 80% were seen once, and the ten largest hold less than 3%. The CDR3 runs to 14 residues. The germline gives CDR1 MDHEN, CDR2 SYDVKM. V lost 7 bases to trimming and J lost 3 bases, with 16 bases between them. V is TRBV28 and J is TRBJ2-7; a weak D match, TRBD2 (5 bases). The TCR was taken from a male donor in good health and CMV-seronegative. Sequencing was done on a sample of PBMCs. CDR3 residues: CASTPTRRYYEQYF. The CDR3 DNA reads TGTGCCAGCACCCCGACTCGGAGGTACTACGAGCAGTACTTC. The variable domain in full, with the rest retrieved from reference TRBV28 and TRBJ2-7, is DVKVTQSSRYLVKRTGEKVFLECVQDMDHENMFWYRQDPGLGLRLIYFSYDVKMKEKGDIPEGYSVSREKKERFSLILESASTNQTSMYLCASTPTRRYYEQYFGPGTRLTVT.